This TCR beta chain was captured in a study of blood T cell repertoires in COVID-19. Overall study: COVID-19 samples collected from the United States, Italy and Spain covered acute and convalescent phases. PBMCs, B-cell-depleted T cells, or T cells were the source of the cDNA or gDNA that made up the material.

Germline V gene lookup returns CDR1 MNHEY and CDR2 SVGEGT. With V trimmed by 1 base and J by 0 bases, 2 bases remained unmatched. The CDR3 is 15 amino acids. In the study's own analysis: Nucleated cell counts were estimated from reference gene primer amplification. Measured with immunoSEQ multiplex PCR; TCRdb has only the in-frame clones, and not every one. D and trimming come from the DNA, and the V and J calls and clone size come from that table. Of more than 300,000 clones listed, more than 70% were seen once; the top ten hold roughly a tenth. A Seattle source enrolled patients during active infection and followed them longitudinally. This clone appeared a single time.

The sample taken for sequencing was peripheral blood. The sequence was collected from a woman under 40 with COVID-19, enrolled during active disease. The chain links TRBV6-2 or TRBV6-3 to TRBJ2-7, with 8 bases lining up with TRBD1. CDR3 nucleotides: TGTGCCAGCAGTTACTGGGACAGGCCCTCCTACGAGCAGTACTTC. It yields the protein CASSYWDRPSYEQYF.